Below are 8 T cell receptor beta chains sequenced from a single sample in a study of blood T cell repertoires in COVID-19. This table comes from immunoSEQ multiplex PCR, and its TCRdb copy is limited to in-frame clones, with some not included. Here the sample spans under 350,000 clones, 80% to 90% being singletons. The sequenced material came from PBMCs or T cells enriched from blood (not recorded which). The receptors stem from a woman in her 40s with acute COVID-19.

This clone was observed once. This chain connects TRBV5-1 to TRBJ1-4; D uncertain. This CDR3 spans 15 amino acids. V dropped 0 bases and J dropped 4 bases, with 10 bases sitting between them. Per the germline V gene, CDR1 is SGHRS and CDR2 is YFSETQ. The CDR3 region is CASSLAGSINEKLFF. Here the CDR3 DNA reads TGCGCCAGCAGCTTGGCGGGATCCATTAATGAAAAACTGTTTTTT. The variable domain in full, with the rest retrieved from reference TRBV5-1 and TRBJ1-4, is KAGVTQTPRYLIKTRGQQVTLSCSPISGHRSVSWYQQTPGQGLQFLFEYFSETQRNKGNFPGRFSGRQFSNSRSEMNVSTLELGDSALYLCASSLAGSINEKLFFGSGTQLSVL.

The chain has TRBV7-2 and TRBJ2-5; a weak D match, TRBD2 (6 bases). Trimming took 2 bases from V and 5 from J, leaving 15 bases between them. This CDR3 spans 15 amino acids. Looked up from germline, CDR1 is SGHTA and CDR2 is FQGNSA. DNA of the CDR3: TGTGCCAGCAGCTTACAATCCGGAGGGTCGGAGACCCAGTACTTC. This sequence encodes CASSLQSGGSETQYF.

This clone was seen a few times. V gene TRBV20-1 combines with J gene TRBJ2-2, with D perhaps matching TRBD2 (6 bases). CDR3 size: 15 residues. Deletions cut 3 bases from V and 3 bases from J, with 14 bases between. Germline V gene sequence: CDR1 DFQATT, CDR2 SNEGSKA (reference sequence). This chain's CDR3 is CSASAGLSYTGELFF. The CDR3 DNA reads TGCAGTGCTAGTGCTGGACTATCGTACACCGGGGAGCTGTTTTTT.

This clone was seen once. This chain connects TRBV3-1 (or the pseudogene TRBV3-2) to TRBJ1-1; TRBD1 matches 7 bases. CDR1 LGHDT and CDR2 YNNKEL come from the germline V gene (reference sequence). J lost 3 bases, V lost 4 bases, and 11 bases had no gene match. The CDR3 is 16 amino acids. CDR3 in amino acids: CASSPTGVDTYTEAFF. CDR3 sequence (DNA): TGTGCCAGCAGCCCCACAGGGGTCGACACTTACACTGAAGCTTTCTTT.

The DNA for the CDR3 is TGTGCCAGCAGTTTATACTACGAGCAGTACTTC. This translates into CASSLYYEQYF. The rearrangement uses TRBV12-3 or TRBV12-4 and TRBJ2-7; D ambiguous. The CDR3 length is 11 residues. Trimming removed 2 bases at V and 3 bases at J, with 2 bases between.

This chain uses TRBV5-5 with TRBJ2-7; 11 nucleotides line up with TRBD1. From germline, CDR1 is SGHKS and CDR2 YYEKEE (reference sequence). The CDR3 is 15 amino acids. V shed 4 bases, J shed 1 base, and the junction held 4 bases outside the gene matches. The chain's CDR3 is CASSLGQGGSYEQYF. In DNA, the CDR3 is TGTGCCAGCAGCCTGGGACAGGGGGGATCCTACGAGCAGTACTTC.

This clone turned up a few times. The V gene is TRBV4-2, the J gene TRBJ1-1; D is perhaps TRBD1 (6 bases). The V gene's germline CDR1 is LGHNA and CDR2 YNFKEQ. The CDR3 extends over 15 amino acids. The germline V and J ends were trimmed by 5 bases and 6 bases, with 19 bases remaining between them. The CDR3 DNA follows: TGTGCCAGCAGCACACAGCAGGGGTTGATAGCTGAAGCTTTCTTT. Protein: CASSTQQGLIAEAFF.

The chain links TRBV11-2 to TRBJ2-3; D is ambiguous. The V and J ends lost 4 bases and 3 bases respectively, with 8 bases between them. CDR3 length: 13 residues. The V gene's germline CDR1 is SGHAT and CDR2 FQNNGV. CDR3 protein: CASSSDLTDTQYF. The CDR3 nucleotides are TGTGCCAGCAGCTCAGACCTAACAGATACGCAGTATTTT.